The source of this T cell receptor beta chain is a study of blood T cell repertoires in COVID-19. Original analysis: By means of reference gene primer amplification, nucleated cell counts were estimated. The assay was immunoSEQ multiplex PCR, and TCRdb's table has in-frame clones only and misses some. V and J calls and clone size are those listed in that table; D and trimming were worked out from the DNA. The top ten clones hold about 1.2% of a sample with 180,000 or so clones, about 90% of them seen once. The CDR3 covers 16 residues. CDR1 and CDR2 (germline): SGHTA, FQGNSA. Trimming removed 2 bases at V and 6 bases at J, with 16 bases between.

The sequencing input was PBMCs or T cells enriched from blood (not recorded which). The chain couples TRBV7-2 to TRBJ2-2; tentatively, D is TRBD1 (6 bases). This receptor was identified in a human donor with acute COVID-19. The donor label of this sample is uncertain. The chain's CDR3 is CASSLRRGLRPGELFF. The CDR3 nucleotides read TGTGCCAGCAGCTTACGCAGGGGTCTCCGACCCGGGGAGCTGTTTTTT.